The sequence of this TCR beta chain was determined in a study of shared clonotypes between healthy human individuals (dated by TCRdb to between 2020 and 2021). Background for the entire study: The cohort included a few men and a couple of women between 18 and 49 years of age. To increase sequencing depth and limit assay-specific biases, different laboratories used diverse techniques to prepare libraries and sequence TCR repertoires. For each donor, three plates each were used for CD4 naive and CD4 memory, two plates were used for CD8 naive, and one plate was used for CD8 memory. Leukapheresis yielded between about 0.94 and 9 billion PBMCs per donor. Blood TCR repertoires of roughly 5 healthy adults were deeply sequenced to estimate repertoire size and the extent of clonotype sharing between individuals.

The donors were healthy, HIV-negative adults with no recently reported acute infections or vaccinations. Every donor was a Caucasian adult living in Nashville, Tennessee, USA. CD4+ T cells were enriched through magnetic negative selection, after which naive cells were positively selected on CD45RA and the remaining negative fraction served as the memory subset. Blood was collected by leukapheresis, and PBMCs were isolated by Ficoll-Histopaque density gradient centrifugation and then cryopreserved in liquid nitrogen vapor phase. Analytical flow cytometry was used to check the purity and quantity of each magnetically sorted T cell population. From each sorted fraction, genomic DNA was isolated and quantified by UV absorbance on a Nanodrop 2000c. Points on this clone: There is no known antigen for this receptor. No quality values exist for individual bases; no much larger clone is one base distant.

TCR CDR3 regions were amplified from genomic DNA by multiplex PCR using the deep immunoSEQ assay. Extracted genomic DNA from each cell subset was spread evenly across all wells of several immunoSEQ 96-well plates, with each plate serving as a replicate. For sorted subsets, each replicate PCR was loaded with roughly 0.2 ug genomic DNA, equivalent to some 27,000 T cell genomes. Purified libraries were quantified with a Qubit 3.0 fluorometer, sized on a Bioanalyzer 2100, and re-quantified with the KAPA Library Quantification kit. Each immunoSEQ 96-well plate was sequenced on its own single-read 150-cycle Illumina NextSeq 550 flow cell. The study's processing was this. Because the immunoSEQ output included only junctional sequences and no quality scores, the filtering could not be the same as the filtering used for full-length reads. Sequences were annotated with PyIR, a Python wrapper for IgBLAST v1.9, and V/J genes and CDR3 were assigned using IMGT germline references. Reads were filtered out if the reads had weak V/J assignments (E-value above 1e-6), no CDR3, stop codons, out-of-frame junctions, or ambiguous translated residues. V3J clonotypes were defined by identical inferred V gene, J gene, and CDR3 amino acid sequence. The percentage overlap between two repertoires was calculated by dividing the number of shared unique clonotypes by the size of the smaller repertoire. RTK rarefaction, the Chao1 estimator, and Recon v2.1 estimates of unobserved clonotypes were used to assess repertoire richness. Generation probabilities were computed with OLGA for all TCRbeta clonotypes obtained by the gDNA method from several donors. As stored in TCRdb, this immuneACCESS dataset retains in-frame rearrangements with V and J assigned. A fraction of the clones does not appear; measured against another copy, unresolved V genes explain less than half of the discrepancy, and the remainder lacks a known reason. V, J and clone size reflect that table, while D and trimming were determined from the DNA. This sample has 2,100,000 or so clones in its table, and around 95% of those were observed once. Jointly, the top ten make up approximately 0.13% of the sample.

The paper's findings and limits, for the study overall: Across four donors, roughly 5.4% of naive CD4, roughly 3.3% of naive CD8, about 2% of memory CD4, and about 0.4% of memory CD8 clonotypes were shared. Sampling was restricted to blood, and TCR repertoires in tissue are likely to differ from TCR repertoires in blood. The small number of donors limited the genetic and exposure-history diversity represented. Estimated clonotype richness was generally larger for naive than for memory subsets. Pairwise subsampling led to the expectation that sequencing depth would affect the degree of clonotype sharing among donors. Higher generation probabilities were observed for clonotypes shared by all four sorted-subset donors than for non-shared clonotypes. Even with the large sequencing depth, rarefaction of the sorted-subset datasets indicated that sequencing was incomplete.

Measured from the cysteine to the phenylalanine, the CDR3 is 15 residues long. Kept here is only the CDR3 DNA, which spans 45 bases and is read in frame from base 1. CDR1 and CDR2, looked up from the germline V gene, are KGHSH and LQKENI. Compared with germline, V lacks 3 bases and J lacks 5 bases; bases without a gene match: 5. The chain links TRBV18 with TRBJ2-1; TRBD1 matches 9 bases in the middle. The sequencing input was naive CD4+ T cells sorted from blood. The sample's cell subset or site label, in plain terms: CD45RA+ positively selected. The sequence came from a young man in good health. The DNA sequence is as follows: TGTGCCAGCTCACCCCGGGACAGGGACCACAATGAGCAGTTCTTC. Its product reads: CASSPRDRDHNEQFF.